This paragraph covers one TCR beta chain sequence. These data come from a study of T cells after posttransplantation cyclophosphamide. A marrow graft followed busulfan-fludarabine conditioning, with cyclophosphamide on days +3 and +4. Profiling relied on immunoSEQ multiplex PCR, and the TCRdb table lists in-frame clones only, not all of them. Of under 8,000 clones listed, about 92% were seen once; the top ten hold about 13%. The specimen comprised PBMCs, sampled approximately 45 months after allogeneic stem cell transplant with posttransplant cyclophosphamide. The TCR originated in a female patient in her fifties who received an allogeneic stem cell transplant from a related donor, was CMV-positive, and had no GVHD. Some T cells may have come from the graft donor.

CDR3 region: CSVRGANYGYTF. The CDR3 DNA follows: TGCAGCGTTCGGGGAGCTAACTATGGCTACACCTTC. The chain employs TRBV29-1 and TRBJ1-2; D remains unclear. Trimming stripped 5 bases from V and 0 bases from J, with 7 bases between. This CDR3 is built from 12 residues. CDR1 and CDR2 (germline): SQVTM, ANQGSEA.